Listed here are 28 T cell receptor delta chains from one sample, sequenced in a study of γδ T cells in repeated Plasmodium falciparum infection. Gammadelta T cells were flow-sorted from PBMC into Vgamma9/Vdelta2+ and Vdelta2-negative populations for bulk analysis. TCRdb re-identified clones in the multiplex PCR reads via CATT. Of roughly 50,000 delta-chain clones detected, roughly 1.5% appear once; the ten largest clones hold roughly 8.6%. Source material: gamma-delta T cells from blood. The receptors here all came from a pool of human donors (malaria-infected and uninfected, not separated).

This clone turned up a few times. This DNA translates differently at residue 4 from the TCRdb protein, which is that of a much larger clone; a read error is likely, and the protein shown is the DNA's own translation. This sequence joins TRDV1 and TRDJ1; 11 bases agree with TRDD3. Here the J gene was assigned by germline matching of the DNA, as TCRdb has none. This CDR3 has 24 amino acids. CDR1 is TSWWSYY and CDR2 is QGS in the germline V gene. This CDR3 is CALARRPSVHPWGIPLRYTDKLIF. The CDR3 DNA sequence: TGTGCCCTTGCCCGGAGGCCTTCCGTCCACCCCTGGGGGATACCACTAAGGTACACCGATAAACTCATCTTT.

This clone was seen more than once but under ten times. The TCRdb protein, from a much larger clone, departs from this DNA's translation at residue 10, likely by read error; the protein shown derives from the DNA. The chain couples TRDV1 to TRDJ1; 9 bases agree with TRDD3. TCRdb records no J gene; here it was assigned by comparing the DNA to germline. The CDR3 totals 30 residues. Trimming removed 0 bases from V and 2 bases from J; junction bases left unmatched: 46. Germline CDR1 and CDR2: TSWWSYY and QGS. Here the CDR3 reads CALGELGTRKIRSTTGGGYSGPLFTDKLIF. For the CDR3, the DNA is TGTGCTCTTGGGGAACTAGGGACCAGGAAAATAAGGTCTACAACAGGTGGGGGATATTCTGGCCCTCTATTTACCGATAAACTCATCTTT.

This clone was seen a few times. A read error likely explains why the TCRdb protein, taken from a much larger clone, differs from this DNA's translation at residue 13; the protein shown is translated from the DNA. The chain recombines TRDV1 with TRDJ1; D is ambiguous. The J gene was missing in TCRdb and was found by matching the end of the DNA to germline. This CDR3 has 17 amino acids. Germline CDR1 reads TSWWSYY; CDR2 reads QGS. CDR3 in DNA: TGTGCTCTTGGGGGACCTAGCTTAGTGCCGTACACCGGTAAACTCATCTTT. Its translation is CALGGPSLVPYTGKLIF.

A note on this clone: TCRdb attributes to this sequence the protein of a much larger clone, which differs from the DNA translation at residue 5; a read error is likely, and the protein displayed is translated from the DNA. The rearrangement links TRDV1 to TRDJ1; D might be TRDD2 (5 bases). Germline lookup yields CDR1 TSWWSYY and CDR2 QGS. V lost 4 bases and J 4 bases, leaving 22 bases between the germline ends. The CDR3 runs 17 residues. CDR3 coding DNA: TGTGCTCTTGGGGGGGCTACGTTTAGCCCCTACCGCGATAAACTCATCTTT. Amino acid sequence: CALGGATFSPYRDKLIF.

This clone is judged medium-sized (0.01 to 0.1%). Distinct nucleotide sequences in the sample also encode this CDR3. V and J are TRDV1 and TRDJ1; 9 bases fit TRDD3. The CDR3 length is 20 residues. V dropped 1 base and J dropped 0; count of bases not matched to a gene: 15. Germline V lookup: CDR1 TSWWSYY, CDR2 QGS. Written as DNA, the CDR3 is TGTGCTCTTGGGGAACGTCCAGTCCTACTGGGGGACCCGTACACCGATAAACTCATCTTT. Protein: CALGERPVLLGDPYTDKLIF.

Only a few counts were recorded for this clone. A far larger clone lies a single base away; this is likely a read error. Other nucleotide sequences in the sample specify the same CDR3. The chain uses TRDV1 and TRDJ3; 10 nucleotides match TRDD3. TCRdb leaves out the J gene; it was filled in here by matching the DNA to germline. The J segment lost 0 bases and the V segment lost 2 bases, leaving 22 bases of the junction unmatched. Per germline, CDR1 TSWWSYY and CDR2 QGS. The CDR3 runs to 25 residues. The CDR3 DNA follows: TGTGCTCTTGGGGAATTCCCACTGCGGTCAGATTTACTGGGGGATTCCTCCTGGGACACCCGACAGATGTTTTTC. Its translation: CALGEFPLRSDLLGDSSWDTRQMFF.

This clone was seen ten or more times. The TCRdb record carries a much larger clone's protein, which differs from this DNA's translation at residue 12; a read error is the likely cause, and the protein listed here is the DNA translation. V gene TRDV2 combines with J gene TRDJ1, with TRDD3 identical over 11 bases. Per germline, CDR1 GEAIGNYY and CDR2 EKD. The CDR3 runs 14 residues. The CDR3 loop is CACDTGGYGGKPIF. DNA of the CDR3: TGTGCCTGTGACACTGGGGGATACGGGGGTAAACCCATCTTT.

This clone was seen only a few times. A read error likely explains why the TCRdb protein, taken from a much larger clone, differs from this DNA's translation at residue 15; the protein shown is translated from the DNA. The V gene is TRDV1, the J gene TRDJ1, with D possibly matching TRDD3 (6 bases). No J gene is reported in TCRdb; it was inferred here by comparing the DNA with germline. The CDR3 is 20 residues long. Germline values: CDR1 TSWWSYY, CDR2 QGS. The V gene lost 0 bases and the J gene lost 10 bases, with 33 bases spanning the gap. DNA of the CDR3: TGTGCTCTTGGGGAACTGCATCTCTGGGGACACCCTCGTTACATGAGGGGACTCATCTTT. It is translated as CALGELHLWGHPRYMRGLIF.

The V gene reported is TRDV1; the J gene is uncalled; no check of the table's D call, TRDD3, against the DNA was made. Germline V CDR1 and CDR2: TSWWSYY, QGS. The length of the CDR3 is 28 residues. CDR3 in amino acids: CALGAPSLRAQVARNSWGIPPYNDKLIF. The CDR3 nucleotides read TGTGCTCTTGGGGCGCCCTCCCTACGTGCACAAGTGGCTCGAAACTCCTGGGGGATCCCTCCGTACAACGATAAGCTCATCTTT.

This clone was seen a handful of times. A read error is the likely source, as a far larger clone sits one nucleotide away. J is TRDJ1 and V is TRDV1; TRDD3 matches 12 bases. TCRdb supplies no J gene; here it was assigned by aligning the nucleotide sequence to germline. CDR1 is TSWWSYY and CDR2 is QGS in the germline V gene. The trim removed 4 bases at V and 1 base at J, leaving 19 bases unmatched. The CDR3 has 21 residues. The CDR3, as DNA: TGTGCTCTTGGGGCCCAAACACTCCCTACCTGGGGGATACGGGGCACCGATAAACTCATCTTT. Amino acids: CALGAQTLPTWGIRGTDKLIF.

This clone was detected ten times or more. The chain has TRAV23/DV6 and TRDJ3; D remains ambiguous. Per germline, CDR1 NTAFDY and CDR2 IRPDVSE (reference sequence). There are 14 residues in the CDR3. Trimming removed 4 bases from V and 0 bases from J, with 5 bases in between. CDR3 sequence: CAAASSWDTRQMFF. The CDR3 DNA is TGTGCAGCAGCAAGCTCCTGGGACACCCGACAGATGTTTTTC.

Only a few counts were recorded for this clone. TCRdb attributes to this sequence the protein of a much larger clone, which differs from the DNA translation at residue 11; a read error is likely, and the protein displayed is translated from the DNA. The V segment is TRDV1, and no J call was made; the table's D gene call, TRDD3, was not cross checked with the DNA. This CDR3 is 21 amino acids long. In germline, CDR1 is TSWWSYY, CDR2 QGS. The CDR3 DNA follows: TGTGCTCTTGCCTTAATAGGGGCTACCCGTGCTGGGGGAGTACCCACAAAACGGCTCATCTTT. Its translation is CALALIGATRAGGVPTKRLIF.

Of note for this clone: TCRdb's protein, taken from a much larger clone, differs from this DNA's translation at residue 5, likely owing to a read error; the protein displayed comes from the DNA. The chain couples TRDV1 to TRDJ1; 7 positions agree with TRDD3. TCRdb gives no J gene; it was assigned here by matching the DNA to germline. This CDR3 has 20 residues. Per the germline V gene, CDR1 is TSWWSYY and CDR2 is QGS. Trimming at V came to 4 bases and at J to 4 bases, leaving 24 bases not matched to a gene. This CDR3 reads CALGGYRMGDEVTPFDKLIF. In DNA, the CDR3 is TGTGCTCTTGGGGGATACAGGATGGGGGACGAAGTAACACCCTTCGATAAACTCATCTTT.

Worth noting for this clone: The TCRdb protein comes from a much larger clone and disagrees with this DNA's translation at residue 6, likely due to a read error; the protein given here is derived from the DNA. This chain links TRDV1 with TRDJ3, with 10 positions matching TRDD3. As TCRdb names no J gene, one was assigned here on the basis of a DNA match to germline. The J segment lost 0 bases and the V segment lost 2 bases, leaving 16 bases of the junction unmatched. CDR3 size: 23 residues. In germline, CDR1 is TSWWSYY, CDR2 QGS. The CDR3 loop is CALGEWDSFPGGYDSWDTRQMFF. CDR3 sequence (DNA): TGTGCTCTTGGGGAATGGGACTCCTTCCCAGGGGGATACGACTCCTGGGACACCCGACAGATGTTTTTC.

About this clone: Since a far larger clone is one base different, this is likely a read error. This sample includes further DNA sequences coding for the same CDR3. The chain recombines TRDV1 with TRDJ1; D is possibly TRDD2 or TRDD3 (6 bases each). Looked up from germline, CDR1 is TSWWSYY and CDR2 is QGS. This CDR3 is built from 19 residues. The CDR3 DNA is TGTGCTCTCGGGGTTTCCTGTGGGGATCCTACCTGTGGGACCGATAAACTCATCTTT. It yields the protein CALGVSCGDPTCGTDKLIF.

As regards this clone: A far larger clone differs by one base, so this is likely a read error. The V segment is TRDV2, and no J call was made. Germline V CDR1 and CDR2: GEAIGNYY, EKD. This CDR3 comprises 13 residues. CDR3 in amino acids: CACDTFNTDKLIF. The CDR3 DNA is TGTGCCTGTGACACTTTTAACACCGATAAACTCATCTTC.

There are many counts of this clone. A read error likely explains this, since a far larger clone differs by one base. Other nucleotide sequences from this sample produce the same CDR3. The gene calls are TRDV3 and TRDJ1; D possibly corresponds to TRDD2 (5 bases). Germline V gene data show CDR1 as TVYSNPD and CDR2 as GDNSRS (reference sequence). This CDR3 has 12 amino acids. CDR3 nucleotides: TGTGCCTTTAAACCCTACACCGACAAACTCATCTTT. Residues: CAFKPYTDKLIF.

As for this clone: TCRdb assigns this DNA the protein of a much larger clone, which departs from its translation at residue 7; this likely reflects a read error, and the protein shown comes from translating the DNA. The chain joins TRDV2 to TRDJ1; D ambiguous. The CDR3 consists of 15 residues. Germline lookup yields CDR1 GEAIGNYY and CDR2 EKD. Trimming stripped 0 bases from V and 2 bases from J, with 12 bases between. The CDR3 spells CACDTLRLKTDKLIF. CDR3 DNA sequence: TGTGCCTGTGACACCCTGAGGCTAAAAACCGATAAACTCATCTTT.

Comment on this clone: The TCRdb protein comes from a much larger clone and disagrees with this DNA's translation at residue 3, likely due to a read error; the protein given here is derived from the DNA. The chain uses TRDV1 and TRDJ1, with 10 bases identical to TRDD3. CDR1 and CDR2 from the germline V gene are TSWWSYY and QGS. The CDR3 runs 20 residues. The DNA for the CDR3 is TGTGCTCCTGGGGAAAATTCCTGCGGCCTTCTCCTGTGGGGGATACAGAAACTCATCTTT. Amino acids: CAPGENSCGLLLWGIQKLIF.

This clone was detected many times. The rearrangement uses TRDV1 and TRDJ1; D not resolved. This CDR3 has 15 residues. CDR1 is TSWWSYY, CDR2 QGS, per germline. V lost 3 bases to trimming and J lost 3 bases, with 14 bases between them. CDR3 region: CALGDPPVISDKLIF. In DNA form, the CDR3 reads TGTGCTCTTGGGGACCCCCCGGTGATTTCCGATAAACTCATCTTT.

This clone was observed at least ten times. Since a much larger clone is just one base distant, this may be a read error. The same CDR3 can be traced to other DNA sequences in this sample. V and J are TRDV2 and TRDJ1; maybe TRDD3 (6 bases). Assignment of the J gene here rests on matching the DNA to germline, because TCRdb gives none. Germline V gives CDR1 GEAIGNYY, CDR2 EKD. V was trimmed by 3 bases and J by 3 bases, leaving 16 bases between them. CDR3 length: 15 amino acids. The CDR3 loop reads CACDAVGGGADKLIF. In nucleotides, the CDR3 is TGTGCCTGTGACGCTGTTGGGGGGGGGGCCGATAAACTCATCTTT.

This clone occurred a few times. A far larger clone is only one base removed, so a read error is likely. This same CDR3 is encoded by further DNA sequences in the sample. V gene TRDV1 combines with J gene TRDJ1; 8 nucleotides agree with TRDD3. The J gene, absent from TCRdb, was called here by matching the DNA to germline. There are 21 residues in the CDR3. Germline V CDR1 and CDR2: TSWWSYY, QGS. After removal of 7 bases from V and 10 bases from J, the junction contained 35 bases not matched to a gene. DNA for the CDR3: TGTGCTCTTGCGGTGGAGACCCATTCCAATAATTACGACTGGGGGTTCACGCGACTCATCTTT. Its protein is CALAVETHSNNYDWGFTRLIF.

With respect to this clone: A far larger clone is one base from this, pointing to a likely read error. Other nucleotide sequences from this sample produce the same CDR3. The chain employs TRDV3 and TRDJ1; 9 nucleotides line up with TRDD3. No J segment appears in TCRdb, so it was assigned here by matching the sequence to germline. The CDR3 covers 16 residues. Per germline, CDR1 TVYSNPD and CDR2 GDNSRS (reference sequence). The junction had 13 bases not matched to a gene; V was cut back by 5 bases and J by 0 bases. CDR3: CAPLSTGDTYTDKLIF. The CDR3 coding sequence is TGTGCCCCCTTATCCACTGGGGATACGTACACCGATAAACTCATCTTT.

With regard to this clone: With a far larger clone one base away, a read error is the likely cause. Different DNA sequences within this sample yield the same CDR3. CDR3 protein: CALGEAKGLLGTQTILGAVNTDKLIF. CDR3 DNA: TGTGCTCTTGGGGAAGCTAAAGGTCTCCTGGGCACACAGACGATACTGGGGGCTGTTAACACCGATAAACTCATCTTT. This chain links TRDV1 with TRDJ1; the match to TRDD3 covers 8 bases. The J gene was missing in TCRdb and was found by matching the end of the DNA to germline. Looked up from germline, CDR1 is TSWWSYY and CDR2 is QGS. The CDR3 runs to 26 residues. V lost 2 bases to trimming and J lost 0 bases; unmatched junction nucleotides: 35.

Concerning this clone: TCRdb pairs this DNA with a much larger clone's protein that differs at residue 10, likely a read error; the protein shown was translated from the DNA. The chain couples TRDV1 to TRDJ1, with 9 positions matching TRDD3. CDR1 and CDR2 (germline): TSWWSYY, QGS. Losses at the gene ends were 7 bases for V and 0 bases for J; bases not matched to a gene: 6. This CDR3 contains 15 residues. In DNA form, the CDR3 reads TGTGCTCTTGTCGGTACTGGGGGACACACCGATAAACTCATCTTT. The encoded protein is CALVGTGGHTDKLIF.

This clone was found many times. The TCRdb protein comes from a much larger clone and disagrees with this DNA's translation at residue 17, likely due to a read error; the protein given here is derived from the DNA. This sample includes further DNA sequences coding for the same CDR3. The CDR3 spells CALGFRKGPWDIKTDKPIF. The DNA for the CDR3 is TGTGCTCTTGGGTTCCGTAAGGGTCCCTGGGATATTAAGACCGATAAACCCATCTTT. The V gene is given as TRDV1, and no J gene call is available; no DNA check was done on the table's D call, TRDD3. Germline CDR1 reads TSWWSYY; CDR2 reads QGS. This CDR3 contains 19 residues.

To note about this clone: TCRdb lists the protein of a much larger clone for this DNA, which differs at residue 7, so this is likely a read error; the protein given here is translated from the DNA itself. CDR3 in DNA: TGTGCTCTTGGGGAACTCGAGATCCCTACCGAATTAGGAAGGAGTAAACTCATCTTT. Encoded protein: CALGELEIPTELGRSKLIF. V is TRDV1 and J is TRDJ1; D possibly corresponds to TRDD2 (5 bases). The J gene, not given by TCRdb, was assigned here from a germline match of the nucleotide sequence. Trimming removed 0 bases at V and 7 bases at J, with 27 bases between. This CDR3 region has 19 residues. Germline CDR1 is TSWWSYY and CDR2 is QGS.

Of note for this clone: This DNA's translation and the protein TCRdb lists, from a much larger clone, do not match at residue 7, likely due to a read error; the protein shown is translated from the DNA. The chain links TRDV1 to TRDJ1, with a tentative D call TRDD3 (5 bases). Germline V gene sequence: CDR1 TSWWSYY, CDR2 QGS. This CDR3 region has 14 residues. V lost 0 bases to trimming and J lost 7 bases, with 12 bases between them. CDR3 coding DNA: TGTGCTCTTGGGGAACTTCTGATACCGGGTAAACTCATCTTT. Translating it yields CALGELLIPGKLIF.